This is a list of T cell receptor beta chains from one sample in a study of blood T cell repertoires in COVID-19. Assay: immunoSEQ multiplex PCR; the TCRdb copy retains only in-frame clones and omits some. The table shows about 77,000 clones, with roughly 90% occurring only once. The sample taken for sequencing was peripheral blood. The receptors were gathered from a woman of 80 years or more with active or convalescent COVID-19. The CDR3 runs from the conserved cysteine through the conserved F or W. The D gene is left open where the match is weak. Expanded clones are given a class, and other clones once, few, many or no size at all.

TRBV19	TRBJ1-4	-	-	TGTGCCAGTAGTGACCGGGAGCCCAGGGAAAAACTGTTTTTT	CASSDREPREKLFF
TRBV5-4	TRBJ2-6	once	TRBD1	TGTGCCAGCAGCCTAGGACAGGGGAGCTCTGGGGCCAACGTCCTGACTTTC	CASSLGQGSSGANVLTF
TRBV20-1	TRBJ2-7	few	-	TGCAGTGCTAGGGGGACATTCGAGCAGTACTTC	CSARGTFEQYF
TRBV25-1	TRBJ1-1	-	TRBD1	TGTGCCAGCAGGGACCCGGGACAGGGGAGTACTGAAGCTTTCTTT	CASRDPGQGSTEAFF
TRBV14	TRBJ1-1	-	-	TGTGCCAGCAGCCATAGACACCCGCGGGGGGACACTGAAGCTTTCTTT	CASSHRHPRGDTEAFF
TRBV7-9	TRBJ2-5	-	TRBD1	TGTGCCAGCAGCTTGAGGGACAGGGGGGGAAAGACCCAGTACTTC	CASSLRDRGGKTQYF
TRBV7-3	TRBJ2-1	-	TRBD2	TGTGCCAGCAGCTTAAGGGGACTACCCTACAATGAGCAGTTCTTC	CASSLRGLPYNEQFF
TRBV5-1	TRBJ2-5	-	-	TGCGCCAGCAGCCCGGACTCCCGGGGCCAGTACTTC	CASSPDSRGQYF
TRBV29-1	TRBJ1-1	-	-	TGCAGCGTCTTGGGGTATGGGGCGCGCACTGAAGCTTTCTTT	CSVLGYGARTEAFF
TRBV7-9	TRBJ2-2	-	-	TGTGCCAGCAGCGTGGACAGCACAAGGCTGTTTTTT	CASSVDSTRLFF
TRBV28	TRBJ1-4	-	TRBD1	TGTGCCAGCAGTACAGGGGGCGGATTTGAAAAACTGTTTTTT	CASSTGGGFEKLFF
TRBV29-1	TRBJ2-3	-	TRBD2	TGCAGCGTGGGGACTAGCGCTGCAGATACGCAGTATTTT	CSVGTSAADTQYF
TRBV5-6	TRBJ1-4	-	TRBD1	TGTGCCAGCAGTCGAGCCGGGACAGGGGGCTTTAGTGAAAAACTGTTTTTT	CASSRAGTGGFSEKLFF
TRBV24-1	TRBJ2-1	-	TRBD2	TGTGCCACCAGTTCCTCCGGGGGGGTGTACAATGAGCAGTTCTTC	CATSSSGGVYNEQFF
TRBV5-6	TRBJ1-1	-	TRBD1	TGTGCCAGCAGCAGGGGGCCCACTGAAGCTTTCTTT	CASSRGPTEAFF
TRBV2	TRBJ2-2	-	-	TGCGCCAGCAGTGAACGGGGTACCGGGGAGCTGTTTTTT	CASSERGTGELFF
TRBV27	TRBJ2-7	once	TRBD2	TGTGCCAGCAGTTCCCGAAAAAACCTAGCGGGGGCACAACGGGACGCCTACGAGCAGTACTTC	CASSSRKNLAGAQRDAYEQYF
TRBV27	TRBJ2-7	-	TRBD1	TGTGCCAGCAGTACTTACGACAGGGGAGGCTACGAGCAGTACTTC	CASSTYDRGGYEQYF
TRBV20-1	TRBJ2-4	-	TRBD1	TGCAGTGCTAGTTTGGACAGGGTCTCCAAAAACATTCAGTACTTC	CSASLDRVSKNIQYF
TRBV3-1/TRBV3-2	TRBJ2-1	-	TRBD2	TGTGCCAGCAGCCACAGGCTAGCGGGGGGGAAAGACAATGAGCAGTTCTTC	CASSHRLAGGKDNEQFF
TRBV3-1/TRBV3-2	TRBJ1-6	-	-	TGTGCCAGCAGCCCGGTGGGGGGCTCCTATAATTCACCCCTCCACTTT	CASSPVGGSYNSPLHF
TRBV3-1/TRBV3-2	TRBJ1-1	-	-	TGTGCCAGCAGCCTAAGTAGTGAAGCTTTCTTT	CASSLSSEAFF
TRBV3-1/TRBV3-2	TRBJ2-7	once	-	TGTGCCAGCAGCCAAGTGGGCAGCTCCTACGAGCAGTACTTC	CASSQVGSSYEQYF
TRBV9	TRBJ1-1	-	TRBD1	TGTGCCAGCAGCGTAGAGGGGGCGAGGGGGAACACTGAAGCTTTCTTT	CASSVEGARGNTEAFF
TRBV5-1	TRBJ2-1	-	-	TGCGCCAGCAGCGCGGGCCCCCGCGACGATGAGCAGTTCTTC	CASSAGPRDDEQFF
TRBV18	TRBJ2-3	-	TRBD2	TGTGCCAGCTCACCACCGGGGGGGGATACGCAGTATTTT	CASSPPGGDTQYF
TRBV28	TRBJ1-5	-	TRBD1	TGTGCCAGCAGTGCACAGGGACAGGGGAATCAGCCCCAGCATTTT	CASSAQGQGNQPQHF
TRBV6-2/TRBV6-3	TRBJ2-7	-	-	TGTGCCAGCAGTTACGCGTACGAGCAGTACTTC	CASSYAYEQYF
TRBV18	TRBJ2-5	-	-	TGTGCCAGCTCACCAATGGGAACAGGGAAAGAGACCCAGTACTTC	CASSPMGTGKETQYF
TRBV4-2	TRBJ1-3	-	TRBD1	TGTGCCAGCAGCCCGATCGACAGGGTTGATGGAAACACCATATATTTT	CASSPIDRVDGNTIYF
TRBV28	TRBJ1-5	-	TRBD1	TGTGCCAGCAGTTTAAAGGGGGCGTATCAGCCCCAGCATTTT	CASSLKGAYQPQHF
TRBV12-3/TRBV12-4	TRBJ1-5	-	-	TGTGCCAGCAGACTAAAACAGGGACAGCCCCAGCATTTT	CASRLKQGQPQHF
TRBV19	TRBJ1-4	-	-	TGTGCCAGTAGTACGACAGGACGGGGGGCTGAAAAACTGTTTTTT	CASSTTGRGAEKLFF
TRBV28	TRBJ2-7	-	-	TGTGCCAGCAGTTTAATCATGTTCTACGAGCAGTACTTC	CASSLIMFYEQYF
TRBV7-9	TRBJ2-7	-	-	TGTGCCAGCAGCTCGTGGGCAGGGGCGGGCTACGAGCAGTACTTC	CASSSWAGAGYEQYF
TRBV5-1	TRBJ1-6	-	-	TGCGCCAGCAGCCCCACAGGGTATGATCGCTATAATTCACCCCTCCACTTT	CASSPTGYDRYNSPLHF
TRBV5-1	TRBJ1-1	-	-	TGCGCCAGCAGCACAGGGAACACTGAAGCTTTCTTT	CASSTGNTEAFF
TRBV28	TRBJ1-2	-	TRBD1	TGTGCCAGCAGCGTACCCCCCCCGGCACAGGGGGCGTGGGGCTACACCTTC	CASSVPPPAQGAWGYTF
TRBV9	TRBJ1-2	-	-	TGTGCCAGCAGAGATAGGGGCGACTATGGCTACACCTTC	CASRDRGDYGYTF
TRBV29-1	TRBJ1-3	once	-	TGCAGCGCCGGAGACTCTGGAAACACCATATATTTT	CSAGDSGNTIYF
TRBV18	TRBJ1-3	-	TRBD1	TGTGCCAGCTCAGAAGGGACAGAGAGCAACACCATATATTTT	CASSEGTESNTIYF
TRBV2	TRBJ2-5	-	TRBD2	TGTGCCAGCATGAGGAGGCCAGCGGGGGTACAAGAGACCCAGTACTTC	CASMRRPAGVQETQYF
TRBV4-3	TRBJ2-2	-	TRBD1	TGCGCCAGCAGCCAACGGGACAGTTCCACCGGGGAGCTGTTTTTT	CASSQRDSSTGELFF
TRBV6-2/TRBV6-3	TRBJ1-2	-	TRBD1	TGTGCCAGCAGTCCGGGACAGGGGGCTGACTATGGCTACACCTTC	CASSPGQGADYGYTF
TRBV7-3	TRBJ1-1	-	-	TGTGCCAGCAGCTTAAGCGGGGGCGGTGAAGCTTTCTTT	CASSLSGGGEAFF